This T cell receptor (beta chain) came from a study of blood T cell repertoires in COVID-19. At the level of the study: Samples of COVID-19 (acute and convalescent) were obtained from the United States, Italy and Spain. PBMCs, B-cell-depleted T cells, or T cells provided the cDNA or gDNA that made up the material.

Sequenced by immunoSEQ multiplex PCR; TCRdb stores in-frame clones only, minus some. The data hold under 100,000 clones, with around 83% observed a single time. V was pared by 2 bases and J by 14 bases, with 12 bases between. From germline, CDR1 is SEHNR and CDR2 FQNEAQ (reference sequence). The CDR3 extends over 12 amino acids. Sequencing was performed on peripheral blood. The chain has TRBV7-9 and TRBJ1-4; D not resolved. The receptor's source is a woman in her 70s with acute or convalescent COVID-19. The DNA of the CDR3 is TGTGCCAGCAGCTTATTAACGCCCCGGCTGTTTTTT. It is translated as CASSLLTPRLFF.